This TCR beta chain emerged from a study of T cell responses to AZD1222 COVID-19 vaccine. Whole-study findings and limits: Reportedly, nearly half of unique spike TCRs recognized epitopes outside B.1.351/B.1.1.7 mutations. Baseline seropositivity characterized only a handful of AZD1222 recipients. Donors were mostly white British, more females; clonal diversity possibly underestimated.

The table came from immunoSEQ multiplex PCR; TCRdb's copy has only in-frame clones and leaves some out. This sample has 90,000 to 120,000 clones, with roughly nine tenths found just once. With regard to this clone: Antigen unknown.

The ends lost 3 bases at V and 4 bases at J; junction bases unmatched: 7. CDR1 and CDR2 from the germline V gene are DFQATT and SNEGSKA (reference sequence). CDR3 length equals 15 residues. The rearrangement links TRBV20-1 to TRBJ1-1; TRBD1 aligns across 11 bases. The sequenced sample was peripheral blood, obtained 28 days after the second dose of the MenACWY control vaccine. This sequence originates from an adult who received the MenACWY meningococcal vaccine as a control. CDR3 nucleotides: TGCAGTGCTAGTGGGGACAGGGGGTTGAGCACTGAAGCTTTCTTT. As protein: CSASGDRGLSTEAFF.